A selection of T cell receptor beta chains follows, all from one sample in a study of lymphopenia after photon versus proton radiotherapy. TCRdb's table, derived via immunoSEQ multiplex PCR, lists solely in-frame clones and lacks some. The table includes tens of thousands of clones, 80% to 90% detected once. The sequenced sample was peripheral blood, obtained from a patient treated with proton-based radiotherapy. The receptor source for this set is a man older than 75 with esophageal cancer. Each CDR3 is given without its conserved first and last residue. Fields, in order: V gene, clone size, CDR3 length, J gene, CDR3 protein. Rows may omit the clone size; those that give it use once, few, many or a size class.

v_call: TRBV5-6; clone_size: .; cdr3_length: 12; j_call: TRBJ2-3; cdr3_aa: ASSPGLVSDTQY
v_call: TRBV4-1; clone_size: medium-sized; cdr3_length: 14; j_call: TRBJ2-7; cdr3_aa: ASSQLSGTSTYEQY
v_call: TRBV7-2; clone_size: .; cdr3_length: 12; j_call: TRBJ2-5; cdr3_aa: ASSLNGGGETQY
v_call: TRBV10-2; clone_size: .; cdr3_length: 13; j_call: TRBJ2-2; cdr3_aa: ASSESIGGVGELF
v_call: TRBV6-5; clone_size: .; cdr3_length: 10; j_call: TRBJ1-2; cdr3_aa: ASRGQNYGYT
v_call: TRBV11-2; clone_size: .; cdr3_length: 14; j_call: TRBJ2-1; cdr3_aa: ASSLDPGQGLHEQF
v_call: TRBV5-4; clone_size: .; cdr3_length: 16; j_call: TRBJ2-3; cdr3_aa: ASSLQGLAGVGADTQY
v_call: TRBV6-5; clone_size: .; cdr3_length: 12; j_call: TRBJ1-2; cdr3_aa: ASSRTGYNYGYT
v_call: TRBV6-5; clone_size: .; cdr3_length: 10; j_call: TRBJ1-1; cdr3_aa: AAWEMNTEAF
v_call: TRBV7-9; clone_size: .; cdr3_length: 12; j_call: TRBJ2-3; cdr3_aa: ASSHDRGGDTQY
v_call: TRBV27; clone_size: .; cdr3_length: 11; j_call: TRBJ1-2; cdr3_aa: ASSFRRGYGYT
v_call: TRBV5-6; clone_size: .; cdr3_length: 11; j_call: TRBJ2-1; cdr3_aa: ASSLVSSGGQF
v_call: TRBV4-1; clone_size: .; cdr3_length: 14; j_call: TRBJ1-4; cdr3_aa: ASSQGPDSPNEKLF
v_call: TRBV7-9; clone_size: .; cdr3_length: 13; j_call: TRBJ2-5; cdr3_aa: ASSLSAQPQETQY
v_call: TRBV2; clone_size: .; cdr3_length: 13; j_call: TRBJ2-5; cdr3_aa: ASSEIGSIQETQY
v_call: TRBV5-1; clone_size: .; cdr3_length: 12; j_call: TRBJ2-1; cdr3_aa: ASSLPGQDNEQF
v_call: TRBV18; clone_size: .; cdr3_length: 12; j_call: TRBJ2-7; cdr3_aa: ASSPRDSSYEQY
v_call: TRBV29-1; clone_size: .; cdr3_length: 12; j_call: TRBJ1-1; cdr3_aa: SVDDPFKNTEAF
v_call: TRBV5-1; clone_size: .; cdr3_length: 11; j_call: TRBJ2-5; cdr3_aa: ASGETGLRAQY
v_call: TRBV7-3; clone_size: .; cdr3_length: 14; j_call: TRBJ1-3; cdr3_aa: ASSSTGLVGGNTIY
v_call: TRBV7-7; clone_size: .; cdr3_length: 12; j_call: TRBJ2-2; cdr3_aa: ASSLVAGTGELF
v_call: TRBV19; clone_size: .; cdr3_length: 13; j_call: TRBJ1-6; cdr3_aa: ASSGQTGTGSPLH
v_call: TRBV18; clone_size: .; cdr3_length: 13; j_call: TRBJ1-2; cdr3_aa: ASSPPGQSNYGYT
v_call: TRBV7-2; clone_size: .; cdr3_length: 13; j_call: TRBJ2-7; cdr3_aa: ASSLVLAGGYEQY
v_call: TRBV5-6; clone_size: .; cdr3_length: 13; j_call: TRBJ1-4; cdr3_aa: ASSLRTDYNEKLF
v_call: TRBV4-3; clone_size: .; cdr3_length: 16; j_call: TRBJ2-1; cdr3_aa: ASSQGAPGLDSYNEQF
v_call: TRBV9; clone_size: .; cdr3_length: 12; j_call: TRBJ2-5; cdr3_aa: ASSPDLARETQY
v_call: TRBV7-9; clone_size: .; cdr3_length: 13; j_call: TRBJ2-1; cdr3_aa: ASSPVAGSYNEQF
v_call: TRBV7-9; clone_size: .; cdr3_length: 15; j_call: TRBJ2-3; cdr3_aa: ASSLLGTGGAADTQY
v_call: TRBV27; clone_size: .; cdr3_length: 12; j_call: TRBJ2-3; cdr3_aa: ASRTSGSTDTQY
v_call: TRBV23-1; clone_size: .; cdr3_length: 13; j_call: TRBJ2-1; cdr3_aa: ASSQSSGSGGEQF
v_call: TRBV11-3; clone_size: .; cdr3_length: 15; j_call: TRBJ2-3; cdr3_aa: ASSLESLQGSTDTQY
v_call: TRBV27; clone_size: .; cdr3_length: 14; j_call: TRBJ2-7; cdr3_aa: ASSLSSGGAFHEQY
v_call: TRBV5-1; clone_size: .; cdr3_length: 13; j_call: TRBJ2-7; cdr3_aa: ASSFLGQTSNEQY
v_call: TRBV5-1; clone_size: once; cdr3_length: 14; j_call: TRBJ2-5; cdr3_aa: ASRGPQGWLQETQY
v_call: TRBV4-1; clone_size: .; cdr3_length: 15; j_call: TRBJ2-7; cdr3_aa: ASSQDPGQGSFYEQY
v_call: TRBV28; clone_size: .; cdr3_length: 11; j_call: TRBJ1-2; cdr3_aa: ASSPREDYGYT
v_call: TRBV7-9; clone_size: once; cdr3_length: 13; j_call: TRBJ2-1; cdr3_aa: ASSDWASEHNEQF
v_call: TRBV6-6; clone_size: .; cdr3_length: 9; j_call: TRBJ2-5; cdr3_aa: ASSYLETQY
v_call: TRBV11-2; clone_size: .; cdr3_length: 13; j_call: TRBJ2-3; cdr3_aa: ASSLEGRRYDTQY
v_call: TRBV11-2; clone_size: .; cdr3_length: 14; j_call: TRBJ2-3; cdr3_aa: ASSLDLAATIDTQY
v_call: TRBV5-1; clone_size: .; cdr3_length: 15; j_call: TRBJ1-2; cdr3_aa: ASSLFTGGTNVGGYT
v_call: TRBV12-5; clone_size: .; cdr3_length: 16; j_call: TRBJ1-5; cdr3_aa: ASGLNWDRGRDFLAQH
v_call: TRBV27; clone_size: .; cdr3_length: 14; j_call: TRBJ2-7; cdr3_aa: ASQAWVSGQTYEQY
v_call: TRBV9; clone_size: .; cdr3_length: 12; j_call: TRBJ2-3; cdr3_aa: ASTVGLAGSSQY
v_call: TRBV7-3; clone_size: .; cdr3_length: 15; j_call: TRBJ2-1; cdr3_aa: ASSLPELGAEGNEQF
v_call: TRBV4-3; clone_size: .; cdr3_length: 11; j_call: TRBJ2-1; cdr3_aa: ASSQGGSDEQF
v_call: TRBV11-2; clone_size: once; cdr3_length: 13; j_call: TRBJ2-7; cdr3_aa: ASSLGTAGVVGQY
v_call: TRBV5-1; clone_size: .; cdr3_length: 13; j_call: TRBJ1-1; cdr3_aa: ASSPEPGAGTEAF
v_call: TRBV20-1; clone_size: .; cdr3_length: 9; j_call: TRBJ2-7; cdr3_aa: SARNSYEQY
v_call: TRBV2; clone_size: .; cdr3_length: 12; j_call: TRBJ2-5; cdr3_aa: ASGTLGRKETQY
v_call: TRBV5-1; clone_size: .; cdr3_length: 12; j_call: TRBJ2-7; cdr3_aa: ASSFGTGTYEQY
v_call: TRBV10-3; clone_size: .; cdr3_length: 13; j_call: .; cdr3_aa: AISGEGSLAYEQY
v_call: TRBV25-1; clone_size: .; cdr3_length: 13; j_call: TRBJ2-5; cdr3_aa: ASTPPDRIDETQY
v_call: TRBV7-2; clone_size: .; cdr3_length: 13; j_call: TRBJ2-7; cdr3_aa: ASSLAGGRDYEQY
v_call: TRBV4-3; clone_size: .; cdr3_length: 13; j_call: TRBJ1-4; cdr3_aa: ASSQERARGRKLF
v_call: TRBV6-6; clone_size: .; cdr3_length: 14; j_call: TRBJ1-4; cdr3_aa: ASSYRRGTGDEKLF